The 15 T cell receptor beta chains presented below share a single source sample, sequenced in a study of shared clonotypes between healthy human individuals. Using immunoSEQ multiplex PCR, the repertoire was profiled, and TCRdb retains in-frame clones only, with some absent. This sample has some 510,000 clones, with around 74% found just once. The material sequenced was PBMCs. Receptors originate from a woman in her forties in good health. Some clones in this sample may be carry-over from other donors' samples.

The V gene is TRBV7-6, the J gene TRBJ1-1, with 9 bases lining up with TRBD1. This CDR3 comprises 16 residues. Trimming removed 2 bases from V and 1 base from J; junction bases left unmatched: 5. Germline V gene sequence: CDR1 SGHVS, CDR2 FNYEAQ. The CDR3 reads CASSLKYRGPNTEAFF. CDR3 bases: TGTGCCAGCAGCTTAAAATACAGGGGGCCGAACACTGAAGCTTTCTTT.

The CDR3 sequence: CASSLLRGRTDTQYF. The CDR3 coding sequence is TGTGCCAGCAGTTTATTGCGGGGGCGCACAGATACGCAGTATTTT. This rearrangement joins TRBV28 to TRBJ2-3, with D perhaps matching TRBD2 (7 bases). The CDR3 is 15 residues long. The V and J ends lost 1 base and 1 base respectively, with 9 bases between them. Germline values: CDR1 MDHEN, CDR2 SYDVKM.

The J gene is TRBJ2-1, the V gene TRBV28; 12 bases align to TRBD2. Unmatched junction bases numbered 8, after V lost 5 bases and J lost 9 bases. The germline CDR1 and CDR2 sequences are MDHEN and SYDVKM. CDR3 length equals 15 residues. This chain's CDR3 is CASSMTSGRSTEQFF. The CDR3 DNA sequence: TGTGCCAGCAGTATGACTAGCGGGAGATCTACTGAGCAGTTCTTC.

The J gene is TRBJ2-5, the V gene TRBV7-9, with 9 positions matching TRBD2. Unmatched junction bases numbered 7, after V lost 3 bases and J lost 5 bases. This CDR3 comprises 15 residues. Per germline, CDR1 SEHNR and CDR2 FQNEAQ (reference sequence). CDR3 DNA sequence: TGTGCCAGCAGCTTGAATAGCGGGAGTAGGGAGACCCAGTACTTC. Translating gives CASSLNSGSRETQYF.

This clone was counted ten times or more. The rearrangement links TRBV2 to TRBJ1-1; D remains unclear. The CDR3 sequence is 13 residues long. Germline V lookup: CDR1 SNHLY, CDR2 FYNNEI. V was trimmed by 1 base and J by 1 base, leaving 4 bases between them. The DNA of the CDR3 is TGTGCCAGCAGTGAAGTCCCGAACACTGAAGCTTTCTTT. Translation: CASSEVPNTEAFF.

The chain joins TRBV19 to TRBJ1-2, with 7 bases aligning to TRBD1. Germline CDR1 and CDR2: LNHDA and SQIVND (reference sequence). The CDR3 sequence is 14 residues long. V dropped 4 bases and J dropped 2; count of bases not matched to a gene: 4. The CDR3 spells CASSRGGGNYGYTF. CDR3 nucleotides: TGTGCCAGTAGTAGAGGGGGCGGGAACTATGGCTACACCTTC.

This chain links TRBV7-2 with TRBJ2-6; D is ambiguous. There are 14 residues in the CDR3. Germline V gives CDR1 SGHTA, CDR2 FQGNSA. V was clipped by 5 bases and J by 1 base, with 6 bases between them. For the CDR3, the DNA is TGTGCCAGCAGCACCCTTTCTGGGGCCAACGTCCTGACTTTC. Protein: CASSTLSGANVLTF.

The chain recombines TRBV2 with TRBJ2-1; D call uncertain. Germline values: CDR1 SNHLY, CDR2 FYNNEI. V dropped 4 bases and J dropped 8 bases, with 6 bases sitting between them. CDR3 size: 11 residues. The CDR3 here is CASSVVDEQFF. CDR3 sequence (DNA): TGTGCCAGCAGTGTCGTCGATGAGCAGTTCTTC.

In its sample, this clone was seen a few times. The chain is built from TRBV19 and TRBJ2-5; 10 bases fit TRBD2. The germline V gene has CDR1 LNHDA and CDR2 SQIVND (reference sequence). The CDR3 has 16 residues. Unmatched junction bases numbered 7, after V lost 5 bases and J lost 1 base. The CDR3 coding sequence is TGTGCCAGTAGTGGGAGAAGGACTAGCGGCCAAGAGACCCAGTACTTC. Translating gives CASSGRRTSGQETQYF.

This clone is a singleton in its sample. The rearrangement uses TRBV11-3 and TRBJ2-1; tentatively, D is TRBD2 (5 bases). CDR1 is SGHNT and CDR2 is YENEEA in the germline V gene. CDR3 length: 12 residues. The V end lost 1 base, the J end lost 7 bases, and 5 bases lay between the germline ends. CDR3 loop: CASSLGENEQFF. Here the CDR3 DNA reads TGTGCCAGCAGCTTAGGGGAGAATGAGCAGTTCTTC.

V gene TRBV7-2 combines with J gene TRBJ2-3, with 11 bases that match TRBD2. V gave up 4 bases and J gave up 11 bases; unmatched junction bases: 17. The CDR3 loop spans 17 amino acids. Germline-derived CDR1 and CDR2 are SGHTA and FQGNSA. CDR3 nucleotide sequence: TGTGCCAGCAGCTCTCCCTTTATAGCGGGAGGGGGACATGGGCAGTATTTT. Its translation is CASSSPFIAGGGHGQYF.

This clone appeared a single time. The rearrangement joins TRBV5-1 to TRBJ2-5, with 7 bases matching TRBD2. V lost 2 bases, J lost 1 base, and 2 bases stayed unmatched. The CDR3 is 14 residues long. Per the germline V gene, CDR1 is SGHRS and CDR2 is YFSETQ. CDR3 DNA: TGCGCCAGCAGCTTACCTAGCGGCCAAGAGACCCAGTACTTC. Translated, it gives CASSLPSGQETQYF.

The chain has TRBV30 and TRBJ2-2, with D possibly TRBD1 on 6 matching bases. V lost 5 bases and J lost 0, with 10 bases in between. The CDR3 sequence is 14 residues long. The germline V gene encodes CDR1 GTSNPN and CDR2 SVGIG (reference sequence). In DNA form, the CDR3 reads TGTGCCTGGGCAAGGACAGCGAACACCGGGGAGCTGTTTTTT. Translating it yields CAWARTANTGELFF.

The genes are TRBV2 and TRBJ2-2; D call uncertain. V lost 7 bases and J 0 bases, leaving 12 bases between the germline ends. The CDR3 totals 15 residues. The V gene's germline CDR1 is SNHLY and CDR2 FYNNEI. The CDR3 here is CASIIGGTNTGELFF. CDR3 in DNA: TGTGCCAGCATAATTGGCGGCACGAACACCGGGGAGCTGTTTTTT.

The chain uses TRBV9 and TRBJ2-2, with D unclear. Germline V CDR1 and CDR2: SGDLS, YYNGEE. The CDR3 runs to 12 residues. V shed 5 bases and J shed 3 bases, with 5 bases lying between them. The CDR3 DNA reads as TGTGCCAGCAGTCCCGACACCGGGGAGCTGTTTTTT. Its translation is CASSPDTGELFF.